The 18 T cell receptor beta chains below were found in one sample sequenced in a study of Graves' ophthalmopathy and Graves' hyperthyroidism (dated by TCRdb to between 2017 and 2018). The sequencer was an Illumina HiSeq 2000. TCR beta CDR3 regions were amplified from RNA transcripts for repertoire sequencing. A first-round RT-PCR used HTBI primers with the Qiagen OneStep RT-PCR kit, followed by a second-round multiplex PCR, size selection and purification. The public reads were run again by TCRdb, first through fastp at Q25 and then through MiXCR, and only productive beta chains were kept. CDR3 protein sequences are deduplicated, and each keeps its most common genes and DNA. This sample holds around 15,000 distinct CDR3 sequences; 46% were observed only once. The ten largest clones represent roughly 23% of the sample. The sequenced sample consisted of peripheral blood. The source of these receptors is a woman aged 40 to 50 with stable Graves' hyperthyroidism. Donor details come from another sample of the same person, matched by shared clones.

At least ten counts were recorded for this clonotype. J is TRBJ1-2 and V is TRBV7-9; D gene ambiguous. The CDR3 is 14 amino acids. Trimming took 1 base from V and 2 from J, leaving 8 bases between them. Germline V gene lookup returns CDR1 SEHNR and CDR2 FQNEAQ (reference sequence). Written as DNA, the CDR3 is TGTGCCAGCAGCTTAGTAGGCTCGAACTATGGCTACACCTTC. The encoded protein is CASSLVGSNYGYTF.

As to this clonotype: The final CDR3 position lacks the conserved phenylalanine or tryptophan, pointing to a likely read error. The DNA is left out, because the CDR3 cannot be placed on it with certainty; the CDR3 is given as TCRdb lists it. This sequence joins TRBV2 and TRBJ1-5; no DNA check was done on the table's D call, TRBD1. The germline CDR1 and CDR2 sequences are SNHLY and FYNNEI. Both ends counted, the CDR3 spans 15 residues. This CDR3 is CASSVWGSSNQPQHL.

Note on this clonotype: It is likely a read error, because the conserved phenylalanine at the end of the CDR3 is missing. V usage is TRBV28 and J usage is TRBJ1-5; D is possibly TRBD1 (6 bases). CDR3 length equals 15 residues. V was cut by 7 bases and J by 0 bases, with 13 bases left in between. Germline V lookup: CDR1 MDHEN, CDR2 SYDVKM. In DNA form, the CDR3 reads TGTGCCAGCACCCGCGTGGACAGTAGCAATCAGCCCCAGCATTCT. It translates to CASTRVDSSNQPQHS.

The rearrangement links TRBV10-3 to TRBJ2-1; either TRBD1 or TRBD2 may supply D (5 bases each). The tail of the sequence fits TRBJ2-5 better, so the J call may be wrong. This CDR3 has 14 residues. Germline CDR1 reads ENHRY; CDR2 reads SYGVKD. The CDR3 DNA reads TGTGCCATCAGCACGGGACCCGCATCGGAGACCCAGTACTTC. Translated, it gives CAISTGPASETQYF.

This clonotype was detected once. This rearrangement joins TRBV19 to TRBJ1-2; D uncertain. CDR3 length: 12 amino acids. With 6 bases removed from V and 7 bases from J, the gap between germline ends came to 12 bases. The germline V gene encodes CDR1 LNHDA and CDR2 SQIVND (reference sequence). The CDR3 is CASSAGRTGYTF. As DNA, the CDR3 is TGTGCCAGTAGCGCTGGACGGACTGGCTACACCTTC.

The rearrangement links TRBV6-4 to TRBJ1-6; D is ambiguous. This CDR3 contains 13 residues. The V and J ends lost 5 bases and 5 bases respectively, with 7 bases between them. The germline gives CDR1 MRHNA, CDR2 SNTAGT. This CDR3 is CASSPNNNSPLHF. CDR3 sequence (DNA): TGTGCCAGCAGTCCAAATAATAATTCACCCCTCCACTTT.

The rearrangement joins TRBV4-3 to TRBJ2-3, with a possible D match to TRBD1 (5 bases). Germline V CDR1 and CDR2: LGHNA, YSLEER. Trimming left V 2 bases short and J 4 bases short, with 10 bases between. This CDR3 comprises 14 residues. CDR3 nucleotide sequence: TGCGCCAGCAGCCAAAGCAGGGTGTCAGATACGCAGTATTTT. This gives the protein CASSQSRVSDTQYF.

This clonotype was counted ten times or more. This sequence joins TRBV5-1 and TRBJ2-3; the D gene could be TRBD1 or TRBD2 (5 bases each). The CDR3 spans 13 residues. V lost 1 base to trimming and J lost 6 bases, with 9 bases between them. In germline, CDR1 is SGHRS, CDR2 YFSETQ. The CDR3: CASSLYRDDTQYF. Here the CDR3 DNA reads TGCGCCAGCAGCTTGTATAGGGACGATACGCAGTATTTT.

V is TRBV12-5 and J is TRBJ1-5; TRBD1 matches 7 bases. The V and J ends lost 0 bases and 0 bases, in that order; junction bases with no gene match: 2. From germline, CDR1 is LGHNT and CDR2 FRNRAP. CDR3 size: 16 residues. CDR3 in amino acids: CASGLVGQYSNQPQHF. The CDR3 nucleotides read TGTGCTAGTGGTTTGGTGGGACAGTATAGCAATCAGCCCCAGCATTTT.

This rearrangement joins TRBV4-1 to TRBJ2-5, with D possibly TRBD1 on 5 matching bases. V lost 3 bases, J lost 5 bases, and 13 bases lay in between. This CDR3 region has 14 residues. From germline, CDR1 is MGHRA and CDR2 YSYEKL. The CDR3, as DNA: TGCGCCAGCAGCCAGTCAGGGCTACGGGAGACCCAGTACTTC. Translating gives CASSQSGLRETQYF.

The rearrangement joins TRBV2 to TRBJ2-7; D call uncertain. Germline V gene lookup returns CDR1 SNHLY and CDR2 FYNNEI. Trimming took 6 bases from V and 3 from J, leaving 12 bases between them. The CDR3 is 13 amino acids. The CDR3 DNA reads as TGTGCCAGCAGGCCAAGGACCCTCTACGAGCAGTACTTC. It encodes CASRPRTLYEQYF.

This clonotype was recorded at least ten times. The CDR3 carries no conserved terminal phenylalanine or tryptophan, so it likely arises from a read error. This chain links TRBV19 with TRBJ2-3; D is unclear. Germline CDR1 reads LNHDA; CDR2 reads SQIVND (reference sequence). The CDR3 has 14 amino acids. V was pared by 3 bases and J by 1 base, with 8 bases between. The CDR3 DNA sequence: TGTGCCAGTAGTATGATCACAGGCACAGATACGCAGTATTGT. Its protein is CASSMITGTDTQYC.

A remark on this clonotype: This may be a read error, as it is one base from a much larger clone. The chain is built from TRBV7-6 and TRBJ2-2; 7 nucleotides agree with TRBD2. The V gene's germline CDR1 is SGHVS and CDR2 FNYEAQ. J lost 1 base, V lost 5 bases, and 22 bases had no gene match. The CDR3 totals 21 residues. The CDR3 bases are TGTGCCAGCAGCCTTATCCATCTCCCGGGACTAACGGGGGGGAACACCGGGGAGCTGTTTTTT. The encoded protein is CASSLIHLPGLTGGNTGELFF.

This clonotype has a count of ten or more. The chain employs TRBV20-1 and TRBJ1-2; 7 bases fit TRBD1. The germline V gene has CDR1 DFQATT and CDR2 SNEGSKA (reference sequence). Trimming took 3 bases from V and 4 from J; bases not matched to a gene: 14. CDR3 size: 16 residues. CDR3 in amino acids: CSASDSKQGRAYGYTF. CDR3 DNA sequence: TGCAGTGCTAGTGATAGTAAACAGGGGAGGGCCTATGGCTACACCTTC.

This clonotype was seen a few times. The CDR3: CAISEGLDYEQYF. CDR3 DNA sequence: TGTGCCATCAGTGAAGGACTAGACTACGAGCAGTACTTC. The J gene is TRBJ2-7, the V gene TRBV10-3; TRBD2 matches at 7 bases. Germline-derived CDR1 and CDR2 are ENHRY and SYGVKD. The length of the CDR3 is 13 residues. With V trimmed by 3 bases and J by 3 bases, 2 bases remained unmatched.

This chain connects TRBV5-6 to TRBJ2-5; unclear D gene. The V end lost 5 bases, the J end lost 5 bases, and 13 bases lay between the germline ends. The CDR3 consists of 13 residues. CDR1 SGHDT and CDR2 YYEEEE come from the germline V gene. As DNA, the CDR3 is TGTGCCAGCAGTACGGACCCTACCGAGACCCAGTACTTC. Protein product: CASSTDPTETQYF.

This chain uses TRBV10-3 with TRBJ1-4, with 7 bases matching TRBD1. The V gene's germline CDR1 is ENHRY and CDR2 SYGVKD. CDR3 length equals 13 residues. The junction had 2 bases not matched to a gene; V was cut back by 3 bases and J by 7 bases. The CDR3 region is CAISDAGGEKLFF. In DNA form, the CDR3 reads TGTGCCATCAGTGACGCAGGGGGTGAAAAACTGTTTTTT.

The J gene is TRBJ1-4, the V gene TRBV10-2, with D unresolved. Germline V gene sequence: CDR1 WSHSY, CDR2 SAAADI. The CDR3 runs to 11 residues. Trimming stripped 5 bases from V and 4 bases from J, with 2 bases between. CDR3 sequence (DNA): TGCGCCAGCAGTTTTAATGAAAAACTGTTTTTT. This codes for CASSFNEKLFF.